Following are 24 T cell receptor beta chains from one sample sequenced in a study of cytomegalovirus exposure and HLA in healthy donors. The study ran its PCR with 60 Vbeta and 13 Jbeta primers. The assay was immunoSEQ multiplex PCR, and TCRdb's table has in-frame clones only and misses some. The data hold around 100,000 clones, with about 79% observed a single time. The specimen sequenced was PBMCs. These receptors all stem from a man in his fifties or sixties in good health and CMV-seropositive.

The rearrangement links TRBV14 to TRBJ2-3; D is undetermined. Germline CDR1 SGHDN, CDR2 FVKESK. V lost 6 bases to trimming and J lost 6 bases, with 16 bases between them. The CDR3 is 14 amino acids. CDR3 nucleotide sequence: TGTGCCAGCAGATCCCTAACCTCTGCGGATACGCAGTATTTT. Its protein is CASRSLTSADTQYF.

This clone turned up a few times. The rearrangement uses TRBV18 and TRBJ2-1; a possible D gene is TRBD2 (5 bases). Germline V lookup: CDR1 KGHSH, CDR2 LQKENI. This CDR3 spans 16 amino acids. V shed 3 bases and J shed 0 bases, with 12 bases lying between them. For the CDR3, the DNA is TGTGCCAGCTCACCCAGGACTGGTAGCTCCTACAATGAGCAGTTCTTC. Translation gives CASSPRTGSSYNEQFF.

The rearrangement joins TRBV5-4 to TRBJ1-1; possibly TRBD1 for D (6 bases). The CDR3 contains 16 residues. Trimming removed 3 bases at V and 6 bases at J, with 21 bases between. Germline CDR1 reads SGHNT; CDR2 reads YYREEE (reference sequence). The CDR3 here is CASSSTKQGWGSEAFF. The CDR3 DNA is TGTGCCAGCAGCTCTACGAAACAGGGATGGGGTTCTGAAGCTTTCTTT. Drawing the rest from reference TRBV5-4 and TRBJ1-1, the complete variable domain is ETGVTQSPTHLIKTRGQQVTLRCSSQSGHNTVSWYQQALGQGPQFIFQYYREEENGRGNFPPRFSGLQFPNYSSELNVNALELDDSALYLCASSSTKQGWGSEAFFGQGTRLTVV.

The chain employs TRBV18 and TRBJ1-1; 12 bases fit TRBD1. CDR1 KGHSH and CDR2 LQKENI come from the germline V gene. The CDR3 is 15 amino acids. J lost 3 bases, V lost 3 bases, and 2 bases had no gene match. CDR3 sequence reads: CASSPGQGADTEAFF. The CDR3 DNA follows: TGTGCCAGCTCACCGGGACAGGGGGCGGACACTGAAGCTTTCTTT.

V gene TRBV2 combines with J gene TRBJ2-1, with D maybe TRBD1 (6 bases). The CDR3 extends over 14 amino acids. V was clipped by 3 bases and J by 0 bases, with 6 bases between them. In germline, CDR1 is SNHLY, CDR2 FYNNEI. CDR3 nucleotide sequence: TGTGCCAGCAGTGAGGACAGCTCCTACAATGAGCAGTTCTTC. Its protein product is CASSEDSSYNEQFF.

This chain uses TRBV30 with TRBJ1-2, with D possibly being TRBD1 (5 bases). Germline CDR1 is GTSNPN and CDR2 is SVGIG (reference sequence). With 0 bases removed from V and 3 bases from J, the gap between germline ends came to 11 bases. The CDR3 contains 14 residues. The CDR3 loop is CAWSVRGVYYGYTF. CDR3 coding DNA: TGTGCCTGGAGTGTACGGGGGGTTTACTATGGCTACACCTTC.

This chain joins TRBV29-1 and TRBJ2-3, with TRBD2 matching 12 bases. CDR1 is SQVTM and CDR2 is ANQGSEA in the germline V gene. Trimming cost V 4 bases and J 5 bases; bases outside gene matches: 10. The length of the CDR3 is 16 residues. CDR3 sequence: CSVGLLAGGSKDTQYF. DNA of the CDR3: TGCAGCGTTGGTCTACTAGCGGGAGGATCCAAAGATACGCAGTATTTT.

This clone was seen just once. The chain couples TRBV18 to TRBJ2-1; a possible D gene is TRBD1 (5 bases). The V end lost 6 bases, the J end lost 0 bases, and 12 bases lay between the germline ends. CDR1 KGHSH and CDR2 LQKENI come from the germline V gene. This CDR3 is built from 15 residues. The CDR3 DNA reads as TGTGCCAGCTCTCCGGACATCCTCTCCTACAATGAGCAGTTCTTC. This encodes CASSPDILSYNEQFF.

This clone has more than one count but fewer than ten. The gene calls are TRBV13 and TRBJ2-4, with 10 bases aligning to TRBD1. The ends lost 5 bases at V and 8 bases at J; junction bases unmatched: 9. Germline V gene sequence: CDR1 PRHDT, CDR2 FYEKMQ (reference sequence). The CDR3 has 15 residues. Here the CDR3 DNA reads TGTGCCAGCAGCCCGAGGGGACAGGGGTTGGACATTCAGTACTTC. It translates to CASSPRGQGLDIQYF.

The V gene is TRBV6-1, the J gene TRBJ1-3; D is unresolved. V was trimmed by 6 bases and J by 8 bases, leaving 11 bases between them. Germline V gene sequence: CDR1 MNHNS, CDR2 SASEGT. CDR3 size: 12 residues. CDR3: CASRSPTDTIYF. CDR3 sequence (DNA): TGTGCCAGCAGGTCTCCTACGGACACCATATATTTT.

The CDR3 coding sequence is TGCGCCAGCAGCTTGCAGGGGAGTATATACGAGCAGTACTTC. Protein product: CASSLQGSIYEQYF. V and J are TRBV5-1 and TRBJ2-7, with D tentatively TRBD1 (6 bases). Germline CDR1 SGHRS, CDR2 YFSETQ. The CDR3 runs to 14 residues. V lost 1 base and J lost 4, with 12 bases in between.

As to this clone: The identical CDR3 is also encoded by other nucleotide sequences in the sample. V is TRBV4-1 and J is TRBJ2-1; 7 positions match TRBD2. With 0 bases clipped from V and 3 bases from J, the junction kept 5 bases outside the gene matches. CDR1 is MGHRA and CDR2 is YSYEKL in the germline V gene. The CDR3 is made up of 16 amino acids. The CDR3 protein is CASSQDSASGYNEQFF. Here the CDR3 DNA reads TGCGCCAGCAGCCAAGATTCGGCTAGCGGCTACAATGAGCAGTTCTTC.

The rearrangement links TRBV5-1 to TRBJ1-5; D is undetermined. V lost 4 bases, J lost 0 bases, and 17 bases lay in between. Germline V lookup: CDR1 SGHRS, CDR2 YFSETQ. The CDR3 spans 17 residues. CDR3 coding DNA: TGCGCCAGCAGCCCCTTACCCGGCAGGAATAGCAATCAGCCCCAGCATTTT. Amino acid sequence: CASSPLPGRNSNQPQHF.

This sequence joins TRBV9 and TRBJ2-7; 8 bases fit TRBD1. The J segment lost 7 bases and the V segment lost 0 bases, leaving 9 bases of the junction unmatched. This CDR3 region has 15 residues. From germline, CDR1 is SGDLS and CDR2 YYNGEE. The CDR3 spells CASSVGGTGSLEQYF. The DNA for the CDR3 is TGTGCCAGCAGCGTAGGAGGGACAGGCTCACTTGAGCAGTACTTC. Looking up the rest from reference TRBV9 and TRBJ2-7 gives the full variable domain: DSGVTQTPKHLITATGQRVTLRCSPRSGDLSVYWYQQSLDQGLQFLIQYYNGEERAKGNILERFSAQQFPDLHSELNLSSLELGDSALYFCASSVGGTGSLEQYFGPGTRLTVT.

The J gene is TRBJ1-1, the V gene TRBV5-4; perhaps TRBD1 as D (6 bases). The germline V gene encodes CDR1 SGHNT and CDR2 YYREEE (reference sequence). V lost 4 bases to trimming and J lost 3 bases, with 13 bases between them. The CDR3 consists of 14 residues. DNA of the CDR3: TGTGCCAGCAGCAACTTCAGGGGATACACTGAAGCTTTCTTT. Protein sequence: CASSNFRGYTEAFF.

The chain couples TRBV6-4 to TRBJ2-1; 7 bases are shared with TRBD1. The CDR3 has 14 amino acids. Germline CDR1 MRHNA, CDR2 SNTAGT. J was trimmed by 5 bases and V by 0 bases; bases with no gene match: 1. CDR3 in DNA: TGTGCCAGCAGTGACTCACAGGGGCACAATGAGCAGTTCTTC. As protein: CASSDSQGHNEQFF.

This chain connects TRBV2 to TRBJ2-5; the D is unclear. CDR1 and CDR2 from the germline V gene are SNHLY and FYNNEI. The length of the CDR3 is 13 residues. V lost 9 bases and J lost 2, with 13 bases in between. Here the CDR3 DNA reads TGTGCCAGTACACTAACCGATCAAGAGACCCAGTACTTC. This gives the protein CASTLTDQETQYF.

The chain couples TRBV7-2 to TRBJ2-2; 8 bases match TRBD1. The CDR3 length is 14 residues. Germline CDR1 is SGHTA and CDR2 is FQGNSA. After removal of 5 bases from V and 3 bases from J, the junction contained 2 bases not matched to a gene. In DNA, the CDR3 is TGTGCCAGCAGCAGACAGGGGTACACCGGGGAGCTGTTTTTT. Translating it yields CASSRQGYTGELFF.

The rearrangement joins TRBV15 to TRBJ2-3; 15 nucleotides match TRBD2. Germline loops: CDR1 LNHNV, CDR2 YYDKDF (reference sequence). Trimming removed 2 bases from V and 2 bases from J; junction bases left unmatched: 14. The CDR3 totals 21 residues. The CDR3 spells CATSRTFPGLAGGPLTDTQYF. As DNA, the CDR3 is TGTGCCACCAGCAGAACCTTCCCGGGACTAGCGGGGGGCCCTCTCACAGATACGCAGTATTTT.

The genes are TRBV7-2 and TRBJ2-5; the D gene is possibly TRBD2 (6 bases). Germline V CDR1 and CDR2: SGHTA, FQGNSA. This CDR3 has 15 residues. V was pared by 5 bases and J by 5 bases, with 18 bases between. The CDR3 sequence is CASSPGGVRWETQYF. The CDR3 DNA reads as TGTGCCAGCAGCCCCGGGGGTGTTAGATGGGAGACCCAGTACTTC.

With regard to this clone: The same CDR3 arises from other DNA sequences in this sample as well. CDR3 in amino acids: CASSIRGFNYGYTF. CDR3 nucleotide sequence: TGTGCCAGTAGTATAAGGGGGTTCAACTATGGCTACACCTTC. The chain joins TRBV19 to TRBJ1-2, with TRBD1 as a possible D gene (6 bases). Per the germline V gene, CDR1 is LNHDA and CDR2 is SQIVND (reference sequence). CDR3 size: 14 residues. Trimming stripped 2 bases from V and 2 bases from J, with 9 bases between.

This clone was counted once. The V and J genes are TRBV14 and TRBJ1-4, with D possibly being TRBD1 (5 bases). V lost 1 base to trimming and J lost 5 bases, with 14 bases between them. Germline loops: CDR1 SGHDN, CDR2 FVKESK. This CDR3 has 16 residues. The CDR3, as DNA: TGTGCCAGCAGCCAAGGGCAGGGATCCCACAATGAAAAACTGTTTTTT. It is translated as CASSQGQGSHNEKLFF.

This chain joins TRBV29-1 and TRBJ2-7; D unresolved. The V end was cut by 1 base, the J end by 2 bases, with 6 bases between. The CDR3 runs 12 residues. Germline V gives CDR1 SQVTM, CDR2 ANQGSEA. The CDR3 is CSVEGGTYEQYF. In DNA form, the CDR3 reads TGCAGCGTTGAAGGCGGAACCTACGAGCAGTACTTC.

V and J are TRBV2 and TRBJ2-7; 8 bases align to TRBD1. The CDR3 runs to 14 residues. Trimming cost V 4 bases and J 4 bases; bases outside gene matches: 6. Germline V gene lookup returns CDR1 SNHLY and CDR2 FYNNEI. The CDR3 here is CASSATGVGYEQYF. The CDR3 region has the DNA TGTGCCAGCAGTGCGACAGGGGTAGGTTACGAGCAGTACTTC.